One and the same sample provided the 10 T cell receptor beta chains below, sequenced in a study of blood T cell repertoires in COVID-19. TCRdb's copy holds only in-frame clones and misses some; the assay was immunoSEQ multiplex PCR. The table includes tens of thousands of clones, approximately 77% detected once. The source material was peripheral blood. These TCRs come from an elderly man with active or convalescent COVID-19.

The chain combines TRBV28 with TRBJ2-1; the D gene is possibly TRBD1 (6 bases). Trimming removed 2 bases from V and 7 bases from J, with 33 bases in between. The germline CDR1 and CDR2 sequences are MDHEN and SYDVKM. CDR3 length equals 21 residues. As DNA, the CDR3 is TGTGCCAGCAGTTTAAGCTTGTCTCTAACATACCAGGGGCTAAAGGAGAATGAGCAGTTCTTC. It specifies CASSLSLSLTYQGLKENEQFF.

The rearrangement links TRBV11-2 to TRBJ1-6; possibly TRBD1 for D (5 bases). Germline CDR1 is SGHAT and CDR2 is FQNNGV. The CDR3 totals 15 residues. The V and J ends lost 5 bases and 1 base respectively, with 9 bases between them. The CDR3 region is CASSARGSYNSPLHF. In nucleotides, the CDR3 is TGTGCCAGCAGCGCGCGGGGGTCCTATAATTCACCCCTCCACTTT.

The genes are TRBV7-2 and TRBJ2-5; 8 bases line up with TRBD2. The length of the CDR3 is 17 residues. The trim removed 8 bases at V and 1 base at J, leaving 15 bases unmatched. Germline loops: CDR1 SGHTA, CDR2 FQGNSA. This CDR3 is CASGPLGAGDRQETQYF. The CDR3, as DNA: TGTGCCAGCGGCCCCTTGGGAGCGGGGGACCGCCAAGAGACCCAGTACTTC. Drawing the rest from reference TRBV7-2 and TRBJ2-5, the complete variable domain is GAGVSQSPSNKVTEKGKDVELRCDPISGHTALYWYRQSLGQGLEFLIYFQGNSAPDKSGLPSDRFSAERTGGSVSTLTIQRTQQEDSAVYLCASGPLGAGDRQETQYFGPGTRLLVL.

The V call is TRBV5-1, the J call TRBJ2-7; TRBD1 aligns across 11 bases. The CDR3 is 13 residues long. CDR1 and CDR2 (germline): SGHRS, YFSETQ. J gave up 7 bases and V 4 bases, and 4 bases lay outside the gene matches. CDR3 in amino acids: CASSTGTGGEQYF. CDR3 in DNA: TGCGCCAGCAGCACCGGGACAGGGGGTGAGCAGTACTTC.

This clone appeared once. The rearrangement uses TRBV21-1 and TRBJ2-5; TRBD2, the table's D call, lacks a check against the DNA. TRBV21-1 is recorded as a pseudogene. The CDR3 has 16 amino acids. CDR3 sequence reads: CASSPRVSGRSETQYF. The CDR3 nucleotides read TGTGCCAGCAGCCCAAGGGTTAGCGGGAGGTCGGAGACCCAGTACTTC.

J is TRBJ2-1 and V is TRBV2, with D maybe TRBD2 (6 bases). Germline values: CDR1 SNHLY, CDR2 FYNNEI. The CDR3 loop spans 15 amino acids. With 0 bases removed from V and 1 base from J, the gap between germline ends came to 7 bases. This CDR3 is CASSEARGSYNEQFF. The CDR3 coding sequence is TGTGCCAGCAGTGAAGCGCGGGGTTCCTACAATGAGCAGTTCTTC.

V is TRBV19 and J is TRBJ1-6; the match to TRBD1 covers 7 bases. Trimming took 2 bases from V and 7 from J; bases not matched to a gene: 8. This CDR3 contains 16 residues. The germline V gene has CDR1 LNHDA and CDR2 SQIVND (reference sequence). The CDR3 region is CASSIRQGSLNSPLHF. The CDR3 DNA reads TGTGCCAGTAGTATAAGACAGGGAAGTTTGAATTCACCCCTCCACTTT. The whole variable domain, filled in from reference TRBV19 and TRBJ1-6, reads DGGITQSPKYLFRKEGQNVTLSCEQNLNHDAMYWYRQDPGQGLRLIYYSQIVNDFQKGDIAEGYSVSREKKESFPLTVTSAQKNPTAFYLCASSIRQGSLNSPLHFGNGTRLTVT.

The CDR3, as DNA: TGTGCCAGCAGCCCACCGGGACAGGGAATTAAGAGCAATCAGCCCCAGCATTTT. Translation gives CASSPPGQGIKSNQPQHF. This chain links TRBV6-2 or TRBV6-3 with TRBJ1-5, with 9 bases that match TRBD1. V trimming: 6 bases; J trimming: 1 base; junction bases outside the gene matches: 13. CDR1 is MNHEY, CDR2 SVGEGT, per germline. The CDR3 runs to 18 residues.

J is TRBJ1-5 and V is TRBV28; no clear D gene. V lost 5 bases to trimming and J lost 1 base, with 6 bases between them. Germline V gene data show CDR1 as MDHEN and CDR2 as SYDVKM. The CDR3 is made up of 13 amino acids. In nucleotides, the CDR3 is TGTGCCAGCAGTGCCGGGAGCAATCAGCCCCAGCATTTT. Amino acids: CASSAGSNQPQHF.

This sequence joins TRBV20-1 and TRBJ1-1; TRBD1 is a possible D gene (5 bases). The CDR3 covers 10 residues. Germline assignment: CDR1 DFQATT and CDR2 SNEGSKA (reference sequence). The CDR3 spells CSHGGVGAFF. CDR3 DNA: TGCAGCCATGGGGGGGTAGGAGCTTTCTTT.